These 27 T cell receptor beta chains came from one sample sequenced in a study of T-cell reconstitution after alpha-beta-depleted transplantation in children. Unique molecular identifiers were used in preparing the TCRbeta library. Each CDR3 protein is one row after TCRdb ran MiXCR on the PCR reads. In the table there are 440,000 or so distinct CDR3 sequences, about 40% of which are singletons. This material consisted of PBMCs, taken before TCRalphabeta/CD19-depleted stem cell transplant. The receptors were gathered from a girl aged 2-9 years with aplastic anemia, due to receive a stem cell transplant.

This clonotype was counted many times. Germline is not matched at one junction end, which may reflect a read error. The chain is built from TRBV20-1 and TRBJ1-5; 7 bases fit TRBD1. Per germline, CDR1 DFQATT and CDR2 SNEGSKA (reference sequence). The CDR3 sequence is 15 residues long. The CDR3 DNA is TGCATTGCTACAACAACGGGACAGAGCAATCAGCCCCAGCATTTT. Amino acid sequence: CIATTTGQSNQPQHF.

The V and J genes are TRBV7-2 and TRBJ2-7, with 13 bases identical to TRBD2. The CDR3 has 16 amino acids. The germline gives CDR1 SGHTA, CDR2 FQGNSA. V lost 2 bases to trimming and J lost 7 bases; unmatched junction nucleotides: 8. This CDR3 reads CASSLSRTSGSMEQYF. For the CDR3, the DNA is TGTGCCAGCAGCTTATCCCGGACTAGCGGGAGCATGGAGCAGTACTTC.

The rearrangement uses TRBV20-1 and TRBJ2-5; 7 nucleotides agree with TRBD2. V was pared by 5 bases and J by 5 bases, with 23 bases of the junction left unmatched. There are 18 residues in the CDR3. The germline V gene encodes CDR1 DFQATT and CDR2 SNEGSKA (reference sequence). CDR3 nucleotides: TGCAGTGCTCCGCCAAGTGCCCCGAGATCCGGGGAGGGCGAGACCCAGTACTTC. This encodes CSAPPSAPRSGEGETQYF.

The V gene is TRBV4-1, the J gene TRBJ1-4; D perhaps matches TRBD1 (6 bases). The CDR3 runs 16 residues. Trimming took 0 bases from V and 5 from J, leaving 13 bases between them. Per germline, CDR1 MGHRA and CDR2 YSYEKL. The CDR3 nucleotides read TGCGCCAGCAGCCAAGACCGCGGGACACAGAATGAAAAACTGTTTTTT. Protein sequence: CASSQDRGTQNEKLFF.

A few counts support this clonotype. This chain connects TRBV15 to TRBJ2-7; 8 bases align to TRBD2. V was pared by 0 bases and J by 2 bases, with 6 bases of the junction left unmatched. In germline, CDR1 is LNHNV, CDR2 YYDKDF (reference sequence). CDR3 length equals 16 residues. The CDR3 nucleotides are TGTGCCACCAGCAGAGATGCGACTAGCGTGGCCTACGAGCAGTACTTC. The encoded protein is CATSRDATSVAYEQYF.

The chain carries TRBV20-1 and TRBJ2-7; TRBD2 matches 9 bases. Trimming cost V 2 bases and J 1 base; bases outside gene matches: 9. CDR1 is DFQATT, CDR2 SNEGSKA, per germline (reference sequence). The CDR3 is made up of 16 amino acids. Written as DNA, the CDR3 is TGCAGTGCTAGAAGCCCCTTAGCGGGAGTATCCTACGAGCAGTACTTC. Encoded protein: CSARSPLAGVSYEQYF.

This clonotype was seen at least ten times. The chain joins TRBV7-2 to TRBJ2-5, with 9 bases lining up with TRBD2. The germline V gene encodes CDR1 SGHTA and CDR2 FQGNSA. Trimming at V came to 0 bases and at J to 5 bases, leaving 4 bases not matched to a gene. CDR3 length: 15 amino acids. The DNA of the CDR3 is TGTGCCAGCAGCTTAGCGCGGGGGGGGAGGGAGACCCAGTACTTC. Translating it yields CASSLARGGRETQYF. Together with reference TRBV7-2 and TRBJ2-5, the CDR3 gives the full variable domain: GAGVSQSPSNKVTEKGKDVELRCDPISGHTALYWYRQSLGQGLEFLIYFQGNSAPDKSGLPSDRFSAERTGGSVSTLTIQRTQQEDSAVYLCASSLARGGRETQYFGPGTRLLVL.

V is TRBV4-1 and J is TRBJ2-7, with a weak D call TRBD1 (7 bases). V lost 0 bases and J lost 9, with 15 bases in between. Germline values: CDR1 MGHRA, CDR2 YSYEKL. The CDR3 spans 14 residues. Written as DNA, the CDR3 is TGCGCCAGCAGCCAAGAGGAGGGGGCGCCAGGGCAGTACTTC. Its translation is CASSQEEGAPGQYF.

The rearrangement uses TRBV29-1 and TRBJ1-2; 8 nucleotides line up with TRBD1. With 6 bases clipped from V and 7 bases from J, the junction kept 10 bases outside the gene matches. CDR3 size: 13 residues. Germline V CDR1 and CDR2: SQVTM, ANQGSEA. CDR3 in amino acids: CSVDSGGRVGYTF. CDR3 in DNA: TGCAGCGTGGATTCAGGGGGCCGGGTTGGCTACACCTTC.

The chain has TRBV19 and TRBJ1-1; the D gene is possibly TRBD1 (5 bases). The V gene lost 5 bases and the J gene lost 3 bases, with 10 bases spanning the gap. This CDR3 comprises 13 residues. Germline V gene sequence: CDR1 LNHDA, CDR2 SQIVND (reference sequence). The CDR3 spells CASSGRVDTEAFF. CDR3 nucleotide sequence: TGTGCCAGTAGTGGCAGGGTTGACACTGAAGCTTTCTTT. The entire variable domain, with the rest obtained from reference TRBV19 and TRBJ1-1, is as follows: DGGITQSPKYLFRKEGQNVTLSCEQNLNHDAMYWYRQDPGQGLRLIYYSQIVNDFQKGDIAEGYSVSREKKESFPLTVTSAQKNPTAFYLCASSGRVDTEAFFGQGTRLTVV.

This clonotype was recorded only once. V gene TRBV7-2 combines with J gene TRBJ2-5; unclear D gene. V was trimmed by 3 bases and J by 5 bases, leaving 16 bases between them. The germline V gene has CDR1 SGHTA and CDR2 FQGNSA. The CDR3 extends over 15 amino acids. The CDR3 DNA follows: TGTGCCAGCAGCTTTCGACCCATCGAGAGGGAGACCCAGTACTTC. Its protein is CASSFRPIERETQYF.

This clonotype has more than one count but fewer than ten. The V call is TRBV18, the J call TRBJ2-5; the D is unclear. There are 13 residues in the CDR3. With 2 bases removed from V and 5 bases from J, the gap between germline ends came to 9 bases. Germline values: CDR1 KGHSH, CDR2 LQKENI. The CDR3 coding sequence is TGTGCCAGCTCACCAGCGTTCAAGGAGACCCAGTACTTC. It encodes CASSPAFKETQYF. Full variable domain (remainder filled in from reference TRBV18 and TRBJ2-5): NAGVMQNPRHLVRRRGQEARLRCSPMKGHSHVYWYRQLPEEGLKFMVYLQKENIIDESGMPKERFSAEFPKEGPSILRIQQVVRGDSAAYFCASSPAFKETQYFGPGTRLLVL.

This clonotype was detected ten times or more. This chain links TRBV9 with TRBJ2-7; 9 positions agree with TRBD2. CDR1 is SGDLS and CDR2 is YYNGEE in the germline V gene. The CDR3 runs 14 residues. V shed 4 bases, J shed 0 bases, and the junction held 2 bases outside the gene matches. CDR3 coding DNA: TGTGCCAGCAGCAGGACTAGCGTCTCCTACGAGCAGTACTTC. Its translation: CASSRTSVSYEQYF.

This clonotype occurred many times. The chain couples TRBV20-1 to TRBJ2-1, with 8 bases lining up with TRBD1. From germline, CDR1 is DFQATT and CDR2 SNEGSKA (reference sequence). Trimming at V came to 0 bases and at J to 7 bases, leaving 2 bases not matched to a gene. The CDR3 runs 13 residues. CDR3 DNA: TGCAGTGCTAGAGAACAGGGGGAAAATGAGCAGTTCTTC. Protein product: CSAREQGENEQFF.

The J gene is TRBJ1-2, the V gene TRBV18, with D tentatively TRBD1 (6 bases). Deletions cut 1 base from V and 8 bases from J, with 14 bases between. The CDR3 has 14 amino acids. The germline V gene has CDR1 KGHSH and CDR2 LQKENI. The CDR3 region has the DNA TGTGCCAGCTCACCACTCCAGGGGAAGGGGGGCTACACCTTC. Its protein is CASSPLQGKGGYTF. The full variable domain, its missing parts supplied by reference TRBV18 and TRBJ1-2, is NAGVMQNPRHLVRRRGQEARLRCSPMKGHSHVYWYRQLPEEGLKFMVYLQKENIIDESGMPKERFSAEFPKEGPSILRIQQVVRGDSAAYFCASSPLQGKGGYTFGSGTRLTVV.

This clonotype has only a few counts. The chain has TRBV20-1 and TRBJ2-1; the match to TRBD2 covers 10 bases. V dropped 6 bases and J dropped 1; count of bases not matched to a gene: 12. Germline-derived CDR1 and CDR2 are DFQATT and SNEGSKA (reference sequence). The CDR3 extends over 17 amino acids. The CDR3 coding sequence is TGCAGTGCCCCACCCGGGACTAGCGTTTTTTCCTACAATGAGCAGTTCTTC. It specifies CSAPPGTSVFSYNEQFF.

This chain joins TRBV4-1 and TRBJ2-7; D not resolved. Germline CDR1 is MGHRA and CDR2 is YSYEKL. The CDR3 is 13 residues long. Between the trimmed V and J ends, which lost 1 base and 3 bases, there was a span of 7 bases. DNA for the CDR3: TGCGCCAGCAGCCAAGTTGTCGGCTACGAGCAGTACTTC. This gives the protein CASSQVVGYEQYF.

A remark on this clonotype: A much more abundant neighbour one base away suggests this may be a read error. The chain uses TRBV5-1 and TRBJ2-5; 14 bases fit TRBD2. The V gene's germline CDR1 is SGHRS and CDR2 YFSETQ. J gave up 9 bases and V 2 bases, and 15 bases lay outside the gene matches. This CDR3 is 18 amino acids long. The CDR3: CASSFTTTSGRAGEAQYF. CDR3 DNA: TGCGCCAGCAGCTTCACTACGACTAGCGGGAGGGCGGGTGAGGCCCAGTACTTC.

This rearrangement joins TRBV6-2 or TRBV6-3 to TRBJ2-6, with TRBD1 as a possible D gene (9 bases). Germline CDR1 is MNHEY and CDR2 is SVGEGT. The CDR3 length is 18 residues. With 5 bases removed from V and 3 bases from J, the gap between germline ends came to 20 bases. The CDR3 is CASSPGQGLGNGANVLTF. The CDR3 DNA follows: TGTGCCAGCAGTCCGGGACAGGGACTAGGCAATGGGGCCAACGTCCTGACTTTC.

The chain employs TRBV29-1 and TRBJ2-3; no clear D gene. This CDR3 comprises 12 residues. Germline CDR1 reads SQVTM; CDR2 reads ANQGSEA. V lost 8 bases and J lost 3, with 12 bases in between. The CDR3: CSPSVKTDTQYF. CDR3 bases: TGCAGCCCTTCCGTAAAGACAGATACGCAGTATTTT.

V usage is TRBV4-2 and J usage is TRBJ2-7; the match to TRBD2 covers 9 bases. In germline, CDR1 is LGHNA, CDR2 YNFKEQ. Unmatched junction bases numbered 12, after V lost 0 bases and J lost 9 bases. The CDR3 spans 16 residues. Here the CDR3 DNA reads TGTGCCAGCAGCCAAGAATCGACTAGCGGACTGATGATGCAGTACTTC. Its protein product is CASSQESTSGLMMQYF.

The chain couples TRBV5-1 to TRBJ2-3; tentative D call: TRBD1 (5 bases). The V gene's germline CDR1 is SGHRS and CDR2 YFSETQ. Trimming stripped 0 bases from V and 4 bases from J, with 9 bases between. The CDR3 totals 14 residues. CDR3 sequence: CASSLETEADTQYF. CDR3 sequence (DNA): TGCGCCAGCAGCTTGGAGACAGAGGCAGATACGCAGTATTTT. Supplemented by reference TRBV5-1 and TRBJ2-3, the full variable domain reads KAGVTQTPRYLIKTRGQQVTLSCSPISGHRSVSWYQQTPGQGLQFLFEYFSETQRNKGNFPGRFSGRQFSNSRSEMNVSTLELGDSALYLCASSLETEADTQYFGPGTRLTVL.

In its sample, this clonotype was seen many times. The V gene is TRBV20-1, the J gene TRBJ2-5; TRBD2 aligns across 9 bases. Germline V gene lookup returns CDR1 DFQATT and CDR2 SNEGSKA (reference sequence). V dropped 4 bases and J dropped 6; count of bases not matched to a gene: 15. The CDR3 has 16 amino acids. In DNA, the CDR3 is TGCAGTGCTACGAGACTAGCGGACCCGGGCCTCCAGACCCAGTACTTC. Translating it yields CSATRLADPGLQTQYF.

A word on this clonotype: This clone may be a read error of a much larger clone one base away. The DNA for the CDR3 is TGTGCCAGCAGCTTCGTCGGGACGAGCAATGAGCAGTTCTTC. Its translation: CASSFVGTSNEQFF. This chain uses TRBV7-2 with TRBJ2-1; D is possibly TRBD1 or TRBD2 (5 bases each). CDR1 and CDR2 (germline): SGHTA, FQGNSA. The ends were cut back, 3 bases at V and 6 bases at J, with 12 bases in the middle. The CDR3 runs to 14 residues.

The V gene is TRBV5-1, the J gene TRBJ2-2; possibly TRBD1 or TRBD2 for D (6 bases each). The V end was cut by 2 bases, the J end by 6 bases, with 11 bases between. The CDR3 sequence is 14 residues long. Per germline, CDR1 SGHRS and CDR2 YFSETQ. The CDR3 sequence: CASSFGGSSGELFF. As DNA, the CDR3 is TGCGCCAGCAGCTTCGGGGGCAGCTCCGGGGAGCTGTTTTTT.

In this sample, this clonotype turned up a few times. The rearrangement uses TRBV27 and TRBJ2-1; D unclear. Looked up from germline, CDR1 is MNHEY and CDR2 is SMNVEV (reference sequence). V gave up 6 bases and J gave up 8 bases, with 8 bases separating them. The CDR3 contains 11 residues. The CDR3 sequence is CASSGSDEQFF. Written as DNA, the CDR3 is TGTGCCAGCAGCGGGTCGGATGAGCAGTTCTTC.

This clonotype was counted only a few times. This chain connects TRBV6-5 to TRBJ2-1; a possible D gene is TRBD2 (6 bases). Per germline, CDR1 MNHEY and CDR2 SVGAGI. V lost 2 bases, J lost 8 bases, and 13 bases lay in between. The CDR3 contains 14 residues. The CDR3 is CASSYVGSGDEQFF. DNA of the CDR3: TGTGCCAGCAGTTACGTGGGTAGCGGCGATGAGCAGTTCTTC.